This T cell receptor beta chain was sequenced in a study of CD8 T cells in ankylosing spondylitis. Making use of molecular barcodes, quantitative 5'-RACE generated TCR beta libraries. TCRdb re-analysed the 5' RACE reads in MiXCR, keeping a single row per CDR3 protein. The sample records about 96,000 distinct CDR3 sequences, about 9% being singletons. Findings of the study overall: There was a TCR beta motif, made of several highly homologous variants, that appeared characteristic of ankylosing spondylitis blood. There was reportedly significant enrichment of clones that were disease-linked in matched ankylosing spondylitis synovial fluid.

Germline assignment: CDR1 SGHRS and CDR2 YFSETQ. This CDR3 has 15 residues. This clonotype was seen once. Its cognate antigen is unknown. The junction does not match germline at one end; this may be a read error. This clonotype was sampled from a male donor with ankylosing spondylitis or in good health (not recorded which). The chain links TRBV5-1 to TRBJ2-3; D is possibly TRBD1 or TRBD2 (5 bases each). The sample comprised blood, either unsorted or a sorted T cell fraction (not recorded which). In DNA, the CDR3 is TGCACCAGCAGCGGAATTCGGGGCCGCACAGATACGCAGTATTTT. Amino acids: CTSSGIRGRTDTQYF. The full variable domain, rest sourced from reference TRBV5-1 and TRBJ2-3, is KAGVTQTPRYLIKTRGQQVTLSCSPISGHRSVSWYQQTPGQGLQFLFEYFSETQRNKGNFPGRFSGRQFSNSRSEMNVSTLELGDSALYLCTSSGIRGRTDTQYFGPGTRLTVL.